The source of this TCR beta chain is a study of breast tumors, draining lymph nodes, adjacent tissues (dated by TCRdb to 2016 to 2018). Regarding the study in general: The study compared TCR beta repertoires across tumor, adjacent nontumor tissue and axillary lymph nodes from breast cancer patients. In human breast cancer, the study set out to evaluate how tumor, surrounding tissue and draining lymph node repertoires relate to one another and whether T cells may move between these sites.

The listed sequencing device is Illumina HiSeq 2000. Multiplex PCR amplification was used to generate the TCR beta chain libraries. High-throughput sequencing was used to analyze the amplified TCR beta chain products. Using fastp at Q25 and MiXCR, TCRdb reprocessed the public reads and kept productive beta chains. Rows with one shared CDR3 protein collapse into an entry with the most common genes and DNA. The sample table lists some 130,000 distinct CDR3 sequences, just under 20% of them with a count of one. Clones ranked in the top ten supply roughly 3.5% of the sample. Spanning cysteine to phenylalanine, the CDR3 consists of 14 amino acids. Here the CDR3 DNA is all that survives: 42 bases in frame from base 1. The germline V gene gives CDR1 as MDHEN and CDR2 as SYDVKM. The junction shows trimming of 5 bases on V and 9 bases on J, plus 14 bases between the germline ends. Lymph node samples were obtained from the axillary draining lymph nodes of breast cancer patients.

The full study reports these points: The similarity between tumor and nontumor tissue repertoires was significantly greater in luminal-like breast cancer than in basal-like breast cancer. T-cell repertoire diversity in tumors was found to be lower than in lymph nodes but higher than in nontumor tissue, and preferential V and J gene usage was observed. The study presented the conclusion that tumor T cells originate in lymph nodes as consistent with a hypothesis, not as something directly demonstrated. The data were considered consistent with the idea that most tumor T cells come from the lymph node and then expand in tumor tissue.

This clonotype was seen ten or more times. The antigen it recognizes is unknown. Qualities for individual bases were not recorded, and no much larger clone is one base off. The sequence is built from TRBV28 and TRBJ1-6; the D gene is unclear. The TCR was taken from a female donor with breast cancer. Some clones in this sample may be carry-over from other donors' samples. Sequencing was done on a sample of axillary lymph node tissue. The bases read TGTGCCAGCAGTCTAATGGGCCTTGGTTCACCCCTCCACTTT. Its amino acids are CASSLMGLGSPLHF.